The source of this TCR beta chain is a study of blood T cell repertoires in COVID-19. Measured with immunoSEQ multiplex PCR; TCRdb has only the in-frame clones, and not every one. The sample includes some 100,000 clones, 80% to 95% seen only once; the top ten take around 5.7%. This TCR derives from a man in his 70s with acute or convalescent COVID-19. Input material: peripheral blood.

The CDR3 nucleotides are TGCGCCAGCAGCTTGTGTCCGTGGGCGGGGGGCCTAAAGTACGAGCAGTACTTC. Translated, it gives CASSLCPWAGGLKYEQYF. The chain joins TRBV5-1 to TRBJ2-7; 8 bases map to TRBD2. V lost 1 base, J lost 4 bases, and 16 bases stayed unmatched. Germline V gene lookup returns CDR1 SGHRS and CDR2 YFSETQ. CDR3 length equals 18 residues.